This TCR beta chain was captured by sequencing in a study of T cells in Graves' hyperthyroidism and ophthalmopathy. CDR3 length equals 13 residues. V lost 2 bases and J 1 base, leaving 4 bases between the germline ends. Germline loops: CDR1 KGHDR, CDR2 SFDVKD. This clonotype was picked up many times. Fresh peripheral blood, around 9.5 ml, yielded the PBMCs. Authors of the study amplified TCR beta CDR3 regions from RNA transcripts. The TCR CDR3 was amplified in a first-round RT-PCR using the HTBI primer set. TCRdb reanalysed the multiplex PCR reads using MiXCR and keeps one entry per CDR3 protein. The data contain 650,000 to 850,000 distinct CDR3 sequences, around 20% of them seen just once; the ten biggest clones take up around 17%.

The sample taken for sequencing was blood. This TCR derives from a woman between 50 and 59 years old with Graves' hyperthyroidism that later progressed to Graves' ophthalmopathy. The chain combines TRBV24-1 with TRBJ1-1; D not certain. CDR3: CATSDYRNTEAFF. CDR3 nucleotides: TGTGCCACCAGTGATTACCGGAACACTGAAGCTTTCTTT.